The present T cell receptor (beta chain) was sequenced within a study of blood T cells in healthy people across ages. Study at large: Template switching picked up about one barcoded beta molecule for each two T cells.

Then a second PCR, running roughly 7 to 11 cycles, was carried out with a sample-barcoded 5' primer and a J-beta primer mix. Via MiXCR, TCRdb re-called the 5' RACE reads, giving one row per CDR3 protein. The repertoire has 1.5 million to 1.8 million distinct CDR3 sequences, approximately 43% of them found once; the top ten carry about 4.1%. This CDR3 spans 11 amino acids. CDR1 is DFQATT and CDR2 is SNEGSKA in the germline V gene (reference sequence). Trimming stripped 8 bases from V and 4 bases from J, with 9 bases between. The study, taken as a whole, reports: When set beside aged donors, long-lived donors presented more naive CD4+ cells and higher diversity.

Turning to this clonotype: Its matching antigen is unknown.

Total RNA, at least 5.5 micrograms per sample, came from PBMCs. The clonotype comes from a young woman in good health. The source material was blood. This chain connects TRBV20-1 to TRBJ1-3; D gene uncertain. Here the CDR3 DNA reads TGCAGTCCTTCGCGCGGAAACACCATATATTTT. This codes for CSPSRGNTIYF.